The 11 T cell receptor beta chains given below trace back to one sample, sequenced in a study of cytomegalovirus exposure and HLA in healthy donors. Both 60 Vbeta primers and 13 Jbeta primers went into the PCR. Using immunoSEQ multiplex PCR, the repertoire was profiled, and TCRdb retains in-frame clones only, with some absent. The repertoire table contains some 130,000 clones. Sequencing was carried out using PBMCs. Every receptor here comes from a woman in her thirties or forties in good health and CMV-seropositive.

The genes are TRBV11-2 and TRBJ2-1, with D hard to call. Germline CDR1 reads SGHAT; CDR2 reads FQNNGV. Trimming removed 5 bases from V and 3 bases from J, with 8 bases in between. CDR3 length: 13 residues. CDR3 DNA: TGTGCCAGCAGCGGAGATGGCTACAATGAGCAGTTCTTC. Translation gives CASSGDGYNEQFF.

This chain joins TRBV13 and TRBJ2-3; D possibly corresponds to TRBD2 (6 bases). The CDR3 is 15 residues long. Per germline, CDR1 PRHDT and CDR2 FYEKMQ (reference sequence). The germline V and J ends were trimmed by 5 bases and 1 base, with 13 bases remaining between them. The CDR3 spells CASSHGRRGTDTQYF. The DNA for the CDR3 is TGTGCCAGCAGCCATGGCCGGAGGGGCACAGATACGCAGTATTTT.

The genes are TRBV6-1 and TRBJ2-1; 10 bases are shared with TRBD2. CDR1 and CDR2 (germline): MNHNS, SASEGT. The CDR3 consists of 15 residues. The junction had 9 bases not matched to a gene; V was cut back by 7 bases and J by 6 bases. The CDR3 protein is CASTATSGAPNEQFF. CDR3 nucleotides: TGTGCCAGCACCGCAACTAGCGGGGCCCCCAATGAGCAGTTCTTC.

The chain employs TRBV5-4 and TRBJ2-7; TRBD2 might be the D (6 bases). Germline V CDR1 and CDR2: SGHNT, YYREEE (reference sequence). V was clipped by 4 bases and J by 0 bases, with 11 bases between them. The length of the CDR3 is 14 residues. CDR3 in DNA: TGTGCCAGCAGCCGACCCGGGAGCTCCTACGAGCAGTACTTC. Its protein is CASSRPGSSYEQYF.

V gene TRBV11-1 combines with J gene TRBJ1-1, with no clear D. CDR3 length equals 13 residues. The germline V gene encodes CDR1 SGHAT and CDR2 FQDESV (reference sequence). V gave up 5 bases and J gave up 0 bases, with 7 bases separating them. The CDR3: CASSAEMNTEAFF. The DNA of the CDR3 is TGTGCCAGCAGCGCTGAGATGAACACTGAAGCTTTCTTT. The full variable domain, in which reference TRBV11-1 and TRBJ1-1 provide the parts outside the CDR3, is EAEVAQSPRYKITEKSQAVAFWCDPISGHATLYWYRQILGQGPELLVQFQDESVVDDSQLPKDRFSAERLKGVDSTLKIQPAELGDSAMYLCASSAEMNTEAFFGQGTRLTVV.

The CDR3 region is CASSLDRHTIYF. CDR3 sequence (DNA): TGTGCCAGCAGTCTGGACAGACACACCATATATTTT. This chain joins TRBV11-2 and TRBJ1-3; D possibly corresponds to TRBD1 (6 bases). Germline V gene sequence: CDR1 SGHAT, CDR2 FQNNGV. The V end was cut by 6 bases, the J end by 8 bases, with 11 bases between. The CDR3 sequence is 12 residues long.

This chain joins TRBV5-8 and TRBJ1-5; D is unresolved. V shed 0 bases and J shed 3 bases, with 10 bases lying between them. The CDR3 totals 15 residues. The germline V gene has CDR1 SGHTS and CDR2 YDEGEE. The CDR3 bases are TGTGCCAGCAGCTTGGCCAGAGGGTACAATCAGCCCCAGCATTTT. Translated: CASSLARGYNQPQHF.

CDR3 sequence: CASSYYRENIQYF. The DNA for the CDR3 is TGTGCCAGCAGTTATTACAGGGAAAACATTCAGTACTTC. The chain is built from TRBV6-6 and TRBJ2-4; D is perhaps TRBD1 (6 bases). CDR3 size: 13 residues. Germline CDR1 and CDR2: MNHNY and SVGAGI (reference sequence). The V and J ends lost 3 bases and 5 bases respectively, with 8 bases between them.

CDR3 region: CASSVLELAEQFF. The CDR3 region has the DNA TGTGCCAGCAGCGTACTTGAACTAGCTGAGCAGTTCTTC. The V call is TRBV9, the J call TRBJ2-1, with a weak D call TRBD2 (6 bases). The CDR3 consists of 13 residues. V lost 1 base and J 9 bases, leaving 11 bases between the germline ends. Germline lookup yields CDR1 SGDLS and CDR2 YYNGEE.

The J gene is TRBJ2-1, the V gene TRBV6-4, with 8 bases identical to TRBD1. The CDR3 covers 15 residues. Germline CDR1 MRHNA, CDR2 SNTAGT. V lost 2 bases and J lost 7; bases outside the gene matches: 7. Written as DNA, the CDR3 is TGTGCCAGCAGTGACCAGTGGGGACAGGCTAATGAGCAGTTCTTC. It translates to CASSDQWGQANEQFF.

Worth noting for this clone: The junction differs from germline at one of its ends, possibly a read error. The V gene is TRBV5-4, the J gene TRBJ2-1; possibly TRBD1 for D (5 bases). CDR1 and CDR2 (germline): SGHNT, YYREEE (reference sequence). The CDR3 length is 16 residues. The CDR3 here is CASSLGQGNGLNGQFF. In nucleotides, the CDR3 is TGTGCCAGCAGCTTGGGGCAGGGCAATGGGTTGAATGGGCAGTTCTTC.